This entry lists 32 T cell receptor beta chains sequenced from one sample in a study of cytomegalovirus exposure and HLA in healthy donors listed by TCRdb under 2017. Receptor libraries were prepared by the immunoSEQ multiplex PCR assay. Here the immuneACCESS table is served through TCRdb, limited to in-frame sequences with V and J called. Missing clones are a known gap in these copies; in checked studies unresolved V genes cover under half, and the rest lacks a known reason. The sample table shows over 150,000 clones, and around 80% are seen once. 10% to 15% of the sample comes from the top ten. The specimen was PBMCs. These TCRs come from a woman aged 25 to 39 in good health and CMV-seropositive.

J is TRBJ2-2 and V is TRBV5-1; a weak D match, TRBD1 (6 bases). The CDR3 is 14 residues long. The V end lost 0 bases, the J end lost 4 bases, and 7 bases lay between the germline ends. Looked up from germline, CDR1 is SGHRS and CDR2 is YFSETQ. The CDR3 nucleotides are TGCGCCAGCAGCTTGGACAGGGCCACCGGGGAGCTGTTTTTT. Amino acids: CASSLDRATGELFF.

The gene calls are TRBV7-9 and TRBJ1-2; TRBD1 agrees at 9 bases. V shed 3 bases and J 0 bases; nucleotides not matched to a gene: 8. Germline CDR1 reads SEHNR; CDR2 reads FQNEAQ (reference sequence). The CDR3 covers 17 residues. The CDR3 region is CASSFPGQGAANYGYTF. As DNA, the CDR3 is TGTGCCAGCAGCTTCCCGGGACAGGGTGCAGCTAACTATGGCTACACCTTC.

This clone was seen many times. The CDR3 region is CASTGGSGQPGGDTQYF. Written as DNA, the CDR3 is TGTGCCAGCACCGGCGGGAGTGGCCAGCCAGGAGGAGATACGCAGTATTTT. The chain recombines TRBV28 with TRBJ2-3, with 7 bases matching TRBD2. The CDR3 sequence is 17 residues long. The germline V gene encodes CDR1 MDHEN and CDR2 SYDVKM. V lost 7 bases, J lost 5 bases, and 18 bases stayed unmatched.

The J gene is TRBJ2-5, the V gene TRBV6-1, with a weak D call TRBD2 (6 bases). The CDR3 has 14 amino acids. V was trimmed by 1 base and J by 5 bases, leaving 11 bases between them. The germline V gene encodes CDR1 MNHNS and CDR2 SASEGT. This chain's CDR3 is CASSEGRARETQYF. Written as DNA, the CDR3 is TGTGCCAGCAGTGAAGGGAGGGCCCGCGAGACCCAGTACTTC.

The CDR3 loop is CASSPLTLGSSYEQYF. The CDR3 DNA follows: TGTGCCAGCTCACCATTGACACTCGGCTCGAGCTACGAGCAGTACTTC. The chain carries TRBV18 and TRBJ2-7; D is undetermined. CDR1 is KGHSH, CDR2 LQKENI, per germline. The V gene lost 2 bases and the J gene lost 3 bases, with 17 bases spanning the gap. The CDR3 runs 16 residues.

This clone was seen a single time. The chain has TRBV6-5 and TRBJ2-1; 8 bases line up with TRBD2. CDR3 length equals 15 residues. Losses at the gene ends were 6 bases for V and 0 bases for J; bases not matched to a gene: 4. Germline V gene sequence: CDR1 MNHEY, CDR2 SVGAGI. Here the CDR3 reads CASRLSGSSYNEQFF. The CDR3 DNA reads TGTGCCAGCAGACTAAGCGGGAGCTCCTACAATGAGCAGTTCTTC.

The V and J genes are TRBV5-1 and TRBJ2-7, with 7 bases that match TRBD2. V lost 2 bases, J lost 1 base, and 3 bases stayed unmatched. Per the germline V gene, CDR1 is SGHRS and CDR2 is YFSETQ. This CDR3 contains 14 residues. Here the CDR3 reads CASSLSGESYEQYF. The CDR3 region has the DNA TGCGCCAGCAGCTTAAGCGGGGAGTCCTACGAGCAGTACTTC.

The chain employs TRBV5-8 and TRBJ1-4, with 9 nucleotides matching TRBD1. The germline V gene has CDR1 SGHTS and CDR2 YDEGEE. The CDR3 has 15 amino acids. The V and J ends lost 4 bases and 3 bases, in that order; junction bases with no gene match: 4. CDR3 amino acids: CASSGGQGANEKLFF. The DNA of the CDR3 is TGTGCCAGCAGCGGGGGACAGGGAGCTAATGAAAAACTGTTTTTT.

The chain combines TRBV28 with TRBJ2-1; perhaps TRBD2 as D (6 bases). Germline V gives CDR1 MDHEN, CDR2 SYDVKM. This CDR3 has 14 residues. Trimming removed 5 bases from V and 0 bases from J, with 8 bases in between. DNA of the CDR3: TGTGCCAGCAGTAAGGACTACTCCTACAATGAGCAGTTCTTC. It encodes CASSKDYSYNEQFF.

The chain joins TRBV20-1 to TRBJ1-4; the D is unclear. CDR1 is DFQATT and CDR2 is SNEGSKA in the germline V gene (reference sequence). Trimming pared 6 bases from V and 8 bases from J, leaving 10 bases between. The CDR3 sequence is 11 residues long. CDR3 residues: CSANLLEKLFF. The DNA of the CDR3 is TGCAGTGCGAACCTCCTAGAAAAACTGTTTTTT.

This chain uses TRBV4-1 with TRBJ2-5; 11 bases are a match to TRBD1. The V gene end was trimmed by 4 bases and the J gene end by 5 bases; junction bases not matched to a gene: 9. The CDR3 is made up of 16 amino acids. Germline-derived CDR1 and CDR2 are MGHRA and YSYEKL. The CDR3 coding sequence is TGCGCCAGCAGCCCTCCGGGACAGGGGGTTTCGGAGACCCAGTACTTC. Encoded protein: CASSPPGQGVSETQYF.

The chain has TRBV6-8 and TRBJ2-1, with TRBD2 matching 11 bases. The V and J ends lost 0 bases and 9 bases, in that order; junction bases with no gene match: 7. Per germline, CDR1 MNHGY and CDR2 SAAAGT. The CDR3 is 16 amino acids. The CDR3 region has the DNA TGTGCCAGCAGTTACTCCACTAGCGGGAGACAGCTTGAGCAGTTCTTC. This sequence encodes CASSYSTSGRQLEQFF.

The rearrangement joins TRBV11-2 to TRBJ2-5; maybe TRBD1 (6 bases). The V gene's germline CDR1 is SGHAT and CDR2 FQNNGV. Trimming shortened V by 1 base and J by 7 bases, and 13 bases separated the two germline ends. The CDR3 extends over 14 amino acids. In nucleotides, the CDR3 is TGTGCCAGCAGCTTAGTCGGGACATGGGGGACCCAGTACTTC. The encoded protein is CASSLVGTWGTQYF.

The rearrangement joins TRBV12-5 to TRBJ2-3; 10 bases agree with TRBD1. The CDR3 length is 15 residues. The germline CDR1 and CDR2 sequences are LGHNT and FRNRAP. V lost 5 bases, J lost 1 base, and 3 bases stayed unmatched. CDR3 sequence: CASGPGTGGTDTQYF. The CDR3, as DNA: TGTGCTAGTGGTCCCGGGACAGGGGGCACAGATACGCAGTATTTT. Together with reference TRBV12-5 and TRBJ2-3, the CDR3 gives the full variable domain: DARVTQTPRHKVTEMGQEVTMRCQPILGHNTVFWYRQTMMQGLELLAYFRNRAPLDDSGMPKDRFSAEMPDATLATLKIQPSEPRDSAVYFCASGPGTGGTDTQYFGPGTRLTVL.

This chain links TRBV25-1 with TRBJ2-7, with 7 bases that match TRBD1. This CDR3 is 15 amino acids long. V shed 2 bases and J 6 bases; nucleotides not matched to a gene: 10. Germline values: CDR1 MGHDK, CDR2 SYGVNS. The chain's CDR3 is CASSEGLTGMGEQYF. The CDR3 nucleotides read TGTGCCAGCAGTGAAGGCCTGACAGGGATGGGCGAGCAGTACTTC.

This rearrangement joins TRBV6-1 to TRBJ2-3; D is uncertain. CDR1 and CDR2 (germline): MNHNS, SASEGT. The CDR3 totals 15 residues. Trimming took off 5 bases at V and 1 base at J, with 13 bases between the two ends. CDR3 loop: CASSLLPYGTDTQYF. CDR3 coding DNA: TGTGCCAGCAGTCTACTCCCATACGGCACAGATACGCAGTATTTT.

For the CDR3, the DNA is TGTGCCAGCCTGACTAACACTGAAGCTTTCTTT. Protein: CASLTNTEAFF. The chain links TRBV28 to TRBJ1-1; D call uncertain. Trimming removed 8 bases at V and 2 bases at J, with 6 bases between. The CDR3 contains 11 residues. Germline lookup yields CDR1 MDHEN and CDR2 SYDVKM.

The J gene is TRBJ2-7, the V gene TRBV2; unclear D gene. With 1 base removed from V and 3 bases from J, the gap between germline ends came to 19 bases. In germline, CDR1 is SNHLY, CDR2 FYNNEI. This CDR3 contains 17 residues. CDR3 nucleotide sequence: TGTGCCAGCAGTGAAGGTTCCACAATCTCTTGGTACTACGAGCAGTACTTC. Translated, it gives CASSEGSTISWYYEQYF.

J is TRBJ1-1 and V is TRBV6-1; D gene ambiguous. In germline, CDR1 is MNHNS, CDR2 SASEGT. Trimming took off 8 bases at V and 4 bases at J, with 11 bases between the two ends. This CDR3 comprises 12 residues. In DNA form, the CDR3 reads TGTGCCAGCGCTACGGGTGCCACTGAAGCTTTCTTT. Translated: CASATGATEAFF.

The chain carries TRBV2 and TRBJ2-7; D is undetermined. The CDR3 runs to 13 residues. Germline CDR1 is SNHLY and CDR2 is FYNNEI. The ends were cut back, 3 bases at V and 2 bases at J, with 8 bases in the middle. The DNA of the CDR3 is TGTGCCAGCAGTGATGCTACCCCCTACGAGCAGTACTTC. Translating it yields CASSDATPYEQYF.

The J gene is TRBJ2-1, the V gene TRBV11-3; 9 bases align to TRBD2. The CDR3 has 15 residues. CDR1 SGHNT and CDR2 YENEEA come from the germline V gene. The V and J ends lost 5 bases and 5 bases, in that order; junction bases with no gene match: 7. CDR3 sequence: CASSRIAGAHNEQFF. DNA of the CDR3: TGTGCCAGCAGCCGAATAGCGGGAGCTCACAATGAGCAGTTCTTC.

The chain uses TRBV29-1 and TRBJ2-1, with TRBD2 matching over 12 bases. Germline V gene data show CDR1 as SQVTM and CDR2 as ANQGSEA. V trimming: 6 bases; J trimming: 7 bases; junction bases outside the gene matches: 10. The CDR3 sequence is 15 residues long. CDR3 in DNA: TGCAGCGTCGGAAATCTAGCGGGAGGGCCGAATGAGCAGTTCTTC. Protein sequence: CSVGNLAGGPNEQFF.

The chain couples TRBV5-1 to TRBJ2-5, with D uncertain. The germline gives CDR1 SGHRS, CDR2 YFSETQ. V shed 0 bases and J shed 4 bases, with 7 bases lying between them. The CDR3 extends over 13 amino acids. The CDR3 coding sequence is TGCGCCAGCAGCTTGGGGTCGCGAGAGACCCAGTACTTC. It translates to CASSLGSRETQYF.

The chain joins TRBV6-6 to TRBJ2-7, with unresolved D. Germline CDR1 reads MNHNY; CDR2 reads SVGAGI (reference sequence). V was pared by 5 bases and J by 5 bases, with 10 bases between. The CDR3 is 12 residues long. CDR3 loop: CASSRLDNEQYF. Here the CDR3 DNA reads TGTGCCAGCAGTCGACTGGATAACGAGCAGTACTTC.

The chain employs TRBV2 and TRBJ2-3; 9 bases align to TRBD2. After removal of 6 bases from V and 10 bases from J, the junction contained 11 bases not matched to a gene. Germline CDR1 reads SNHLY; CDR2 reads FYNNEI. This CDR3 spans 14 amino acids. The CDR3 nucleotides are TGTGCCAGCAGATCGGGCGGGAGGGCCTCGGCGCAGTATTTT. This gives the protein CASRSGGRASAQYF. Supplemented by reference TRBV2 and TRBJ2-3, the full variable domain reads EPEVTQTPSHQVTQMGQEVILRCVPISNHLYFYWYRQILGQKVEFLVSFYNNEISEKSEIFDDQFSVERPDGSNFTLKIRSTKLEDSAMYFCASRSGGRASAQYFGPGTRLTVL.

The V and J genes are TRBV29-1 and TRBJ2-1; TRBD1 might be the D (6 bases). The germline CDR1 and CDR2 sequences are SQVTM and ANQGSEA. The CDR3 runs 11 residues. The V and J ends lost 6 bases and 8 bases respectively, with 11 bases between them. The CDR3 nucleotides are TGCAGCGTCGGAACAGGGTATGAGCAGTTCTTC. Translated: CSVGTGYEQFF.

The chain recombines TRBV27 with TRBJ1-5, with D hard to call. Trimming stripped 4 bases from V and 7 bases from J, with 11 bases between. Germline V gives CDR1 MNHEY, CDR2 SMNVEV (reference sequence). There are 13 residues in the CDR3. The CDR3 sequence is CASSSYLAQPQHF. The CDR3 bases are TGTGCCAGCAGTTCCTACCTCGCCCAGCCCCAGCATTTT.

This rearrangement joins TRBV7-2 to TRBJ2-7, with 7 bases matching TRBD1. Germline V gene sequence: CDR1 SGHTA, CDR2 FQGNSA. The CDR3 covers 17 residues. V lost 2 bases and J lost 0; bases outside the gene matches: 10. CDR3 sequence: CASSLSGQTANSYEQYF. In nucleotides, the CDR3 is TGTGCCAGCAGCTTATCGGGACAGACTGCCAACTCCTACGAGCAGTACTTC.

The V call is TRBV27, the J call TRBJ2-1; D call uncertain. Germline-derived CDR1 and CDR2 are MNHEY and SMNVEV (reference sequence). V gave up 2 bases and J gave up 5 bases, with 4 bases separating them. CDR3 length equals 12 residues. In nucleotides, the CDR3 is TGTGCCAGCAGTTTACTAAACAATGAGCAGTTCTTC. Translation gives CASSLLNNEQFF.

The V call is TRBV18, the J call TRBJ1-5; D may be TRBD1 (5 bases). The CDR3 has 15 amino acids. V was shortened by 1 base and J by 5 bases, with 12 bases between the two germline ends. Germline lookup yields CDR1 KGHSH and CDR2 LQKENI. The CDR3 sequence is CASSPRQGLDQPQHF. CDR3 sequence (DNA): TGTGCCAGCTCACCACGGCAGGGCTTGGATCAGCCCCAGCATTTT.

This sequence joins TRBV11-2 and TRBJ2-7; D uncertain. V was pared by 5 bases and J by 0 bases, with 8 bases between. This CDR3 spans 13 amino acids. CDR1 is SGHAT and CDR2 is FQNNGV in the germline V gene. This CDR3 is CASSPASSYEQYF. In nucleotides, the CDR3 is TGTGCCAGCAGCCCAGCTAGCTCCTACGAGCAGTACTTC. Full variable domain (missing parts from reference TRBV11-2 and TRBJ2-7): EAGVAQSPRYKIIEKRQSVAFWCNPISGHATLYWYQQILGQGPKLLIQFQNNGVVDDSQLPKDRFSAERLKGVDSTLKIQPAKLEDSAVYLCASSPASSYEQYFGPGTRLTVT.

The chain carries TRBV5-6 and TRBJ1-2; D is unresolved. Between the trimmed V and J ends, which lost 4 bases and 2 bases, there was a span of 18 bases. The CDR3 consists of 16 residues. Germline assignment: CDR1 SGHDT and CDR2 YYEEEE. The CDR3 loop is CASSLTPTARNYGYTF. DNA of the CDR3: TGTGCCAGCAGCCTAACCCCGACGGCCAGGAACTATGGCTACACCTTC.